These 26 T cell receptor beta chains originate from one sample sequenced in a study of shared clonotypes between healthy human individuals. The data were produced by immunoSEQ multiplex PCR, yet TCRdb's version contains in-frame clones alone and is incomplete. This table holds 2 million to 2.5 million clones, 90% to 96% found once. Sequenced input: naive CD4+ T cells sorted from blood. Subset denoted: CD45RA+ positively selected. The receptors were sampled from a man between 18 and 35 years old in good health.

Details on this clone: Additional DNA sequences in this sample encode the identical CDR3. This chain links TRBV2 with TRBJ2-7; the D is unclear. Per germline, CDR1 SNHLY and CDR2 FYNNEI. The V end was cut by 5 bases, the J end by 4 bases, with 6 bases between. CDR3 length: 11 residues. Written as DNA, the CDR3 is TGTGCCAGCAGTCGAGAATACGAGCAGTACTTC. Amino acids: CASSREYEQYF. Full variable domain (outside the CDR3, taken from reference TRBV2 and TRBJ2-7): EPEVTQTPSHQVTQMGQEVILRCVPISNHLYFYWYRQILGQKVEFLVSFYNNEISEKSEIFDDQFSVERPDGSNFTLKIRSTKLEDSAMYFCASSREYEQYFGPGTRLTVT.

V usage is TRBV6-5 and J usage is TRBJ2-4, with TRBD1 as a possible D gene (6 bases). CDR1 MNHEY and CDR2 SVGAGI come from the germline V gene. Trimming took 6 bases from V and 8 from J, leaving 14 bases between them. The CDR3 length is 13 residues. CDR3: CASRYREGDIQYF. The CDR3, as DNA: TGTGCCAGCAGATACAGGGAAGGGGACATTCAGTACTTC.

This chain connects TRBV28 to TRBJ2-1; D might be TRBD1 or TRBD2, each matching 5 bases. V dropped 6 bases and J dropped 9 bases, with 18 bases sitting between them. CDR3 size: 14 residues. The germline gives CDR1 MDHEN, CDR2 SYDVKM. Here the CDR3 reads CASSRDPEVIEQFF. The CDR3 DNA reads TGTGCCAGCAGCCGGGACCCCGAGGTTATTGAGCAGTTCTTC.

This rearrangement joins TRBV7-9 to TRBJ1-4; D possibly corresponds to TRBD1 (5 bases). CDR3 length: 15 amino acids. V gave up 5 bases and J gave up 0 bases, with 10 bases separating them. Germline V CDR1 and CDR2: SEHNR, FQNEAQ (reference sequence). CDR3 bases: TGTGCCAGCAGCGGGGACGGTGCAACTAATGAAAAACTGTTTTTT. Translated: CASSGDGATNEKLFF.

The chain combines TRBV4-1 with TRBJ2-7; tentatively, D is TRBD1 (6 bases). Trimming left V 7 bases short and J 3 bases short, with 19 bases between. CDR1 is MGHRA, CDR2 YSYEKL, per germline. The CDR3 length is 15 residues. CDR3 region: CASTLTTVGGYEQYF. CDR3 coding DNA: TGCGCCAGCACCTTAACGACAGTAGGGGGCTACGAGCAGTACTTC.

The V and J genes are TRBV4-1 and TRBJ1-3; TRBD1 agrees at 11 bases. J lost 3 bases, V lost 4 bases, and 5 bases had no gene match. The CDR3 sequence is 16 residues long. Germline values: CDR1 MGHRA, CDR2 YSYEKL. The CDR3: CASSLGTGGSGNTIYF. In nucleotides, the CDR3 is TGCGCCAGCAGCCTTGGGACAGGGGGAAGTGGAAACACCATATATTTT.

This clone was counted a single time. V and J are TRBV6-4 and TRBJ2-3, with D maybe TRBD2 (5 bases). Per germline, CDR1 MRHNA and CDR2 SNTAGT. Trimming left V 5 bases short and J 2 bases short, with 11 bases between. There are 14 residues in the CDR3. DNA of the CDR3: TGTGCCAGCAGTATCGAGGGTTTCACAGATACGCAGTATTTT. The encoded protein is CASSIEGFTDTQYF.

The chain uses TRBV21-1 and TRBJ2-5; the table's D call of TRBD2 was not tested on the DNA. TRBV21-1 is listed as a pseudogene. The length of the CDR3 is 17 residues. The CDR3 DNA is TGTGCCAGCAGCCAAATTCCGGGACTAGCGGGAAAGGAGACCCAGTACTTC. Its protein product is CASSQIPGLAGKETQYF.

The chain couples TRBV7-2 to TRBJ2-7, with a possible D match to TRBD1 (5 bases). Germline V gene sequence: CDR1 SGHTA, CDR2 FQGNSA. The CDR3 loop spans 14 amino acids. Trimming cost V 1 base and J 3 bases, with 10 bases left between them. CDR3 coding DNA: TGTGCCAGCAGCTTAGGTGGGGCTCTCTACGAGCAGTACTTC. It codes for CASSLGGALYEQYF.

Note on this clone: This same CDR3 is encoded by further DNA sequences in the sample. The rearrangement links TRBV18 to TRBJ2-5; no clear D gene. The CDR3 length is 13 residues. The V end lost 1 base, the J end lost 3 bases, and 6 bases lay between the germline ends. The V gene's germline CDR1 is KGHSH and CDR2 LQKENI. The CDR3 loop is CASSPQAKETQYF. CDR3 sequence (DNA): TGTGCCAGCTCACCACAGGCGAAAGAGACCCAGTACTTC.

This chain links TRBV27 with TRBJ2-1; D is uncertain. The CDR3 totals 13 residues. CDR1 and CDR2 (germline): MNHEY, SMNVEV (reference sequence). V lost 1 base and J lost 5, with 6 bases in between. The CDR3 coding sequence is TGTGCCAGCAGTTTATGGCAGAACAATGAGCAGTTCTTC. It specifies CASSLWQNNEQFF.

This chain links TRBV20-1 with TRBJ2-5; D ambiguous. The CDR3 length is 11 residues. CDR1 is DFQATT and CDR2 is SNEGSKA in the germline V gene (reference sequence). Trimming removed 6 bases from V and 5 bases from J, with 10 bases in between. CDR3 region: CSAKPWETQYF. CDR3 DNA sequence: TGCAGTGCCAAGCCCTGGGAGACCCAGTACTTC.

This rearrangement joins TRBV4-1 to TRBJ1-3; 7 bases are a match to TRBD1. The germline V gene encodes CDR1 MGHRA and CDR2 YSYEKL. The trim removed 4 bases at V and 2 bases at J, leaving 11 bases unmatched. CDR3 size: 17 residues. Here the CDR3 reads CASSLGGWDRTGNTIYF. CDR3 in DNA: TGCGCCAGCAGCCTTGGGGGTTGGGACAGAACTGGAAACACCATATATTTT.

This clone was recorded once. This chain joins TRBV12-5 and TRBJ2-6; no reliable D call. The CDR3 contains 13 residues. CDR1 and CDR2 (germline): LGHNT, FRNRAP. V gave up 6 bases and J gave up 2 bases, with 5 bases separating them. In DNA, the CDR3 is TGTGCTAGTGGGAGTACTGGGGCCAACGTCCTGACTTTC. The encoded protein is CASGSTGANVLTF.

This CDR3 reads CASSDRGSKNIQYF. In DNA, the CDR3 is TGTGCCAGCAGTGACCGGGGTTCCAAAAACATTCAGTACTTC. This chain uses TRBV6-4 with TRBJ2-4, with D perhaps TRBD2 (5 bases). This CDR3 has 14 residues. Trimming removed 2 bases at V and 2 bases at J, with 7 bases between. Germline V gene data show CDR1 as MRHNA and CDR2 as SNTAGT.

The CDR3 coding sequence is TGCGCCAGCAGCTCAGGACAGGCCACCTACAATGAGCAGTTCTTC. As protein: CASSSGQATYNEQFF. J is TRBJ2-1 and V is TRBV5-1, with 7 positions matching TRBD1. The CDR3 has 15 residues. J was trimmed by 2 bases and V by 3 bases; bases with no gene match: 5. Germline CDR1 is SGHRS and CDR2 is YFSETQ.

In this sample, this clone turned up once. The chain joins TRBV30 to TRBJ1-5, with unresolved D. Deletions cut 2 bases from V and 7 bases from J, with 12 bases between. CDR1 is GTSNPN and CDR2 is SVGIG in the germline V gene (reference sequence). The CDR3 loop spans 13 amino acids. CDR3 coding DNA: TGTGCCTGGAGTCCAGGAGGGAGGCAGCCCCAGCATTTT. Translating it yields CAWSPGGRQPQHF.

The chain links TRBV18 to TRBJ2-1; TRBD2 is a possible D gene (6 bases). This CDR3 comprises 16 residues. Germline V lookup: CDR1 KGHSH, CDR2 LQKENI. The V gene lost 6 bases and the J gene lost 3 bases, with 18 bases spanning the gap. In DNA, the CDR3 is TGTGCCAGCTCCCAGGTGGAGGCGGGGAACTACAATGAGCAGTTCTTC. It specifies CASSQVEAGNYNEQFF.

This chain's CDR3 is CASSEPARPYEQYF. CDR3 bases: TGTGCCAGCAGTGAACCGGCGCGGCCCTACGAGCAGTACTTC. The chain employs TRBV2 and TRBJ2-7; D is undetermined. This CDR3 has 14 amino acids. V lost 2 bases and J lost 2, with 10 bases in between. Germline-derived CDR1 and CDR2 are SNHLY and FYNNEI.

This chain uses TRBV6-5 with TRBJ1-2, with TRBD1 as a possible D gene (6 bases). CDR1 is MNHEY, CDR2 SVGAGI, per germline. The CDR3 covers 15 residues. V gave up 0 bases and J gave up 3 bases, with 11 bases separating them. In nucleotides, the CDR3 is TGTGCCAGCAGTTACTCGGGCAGGGGCCACTATGGCTACACCTTC. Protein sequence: CASSYSGRGHYGYTF.

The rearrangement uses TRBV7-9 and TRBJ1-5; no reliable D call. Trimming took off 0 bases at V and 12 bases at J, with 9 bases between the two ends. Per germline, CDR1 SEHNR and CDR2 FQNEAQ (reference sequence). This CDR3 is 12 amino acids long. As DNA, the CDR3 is TGTGCCAGCAGCTTAGCATTCGGGGTCCAGCATTTT. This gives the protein CASSLAFGVQHF.

Here the CDR3 DNA reads TGTGCCAGCAGCTTAAGTCCCCACGAGCAGTACTTC. It encodes CASSLSPHEQYF. The rearrangement joins TRBV7-9 to TRBJ2-7; D call uncertain. CDR1 and CDR2 from the germline V gene are SEHNR and FQNEAQ (reference sequence). The CDR3 sequence is 12 residues long. V was pared by 2 bases and J by 5 bases, with 7 bases between.

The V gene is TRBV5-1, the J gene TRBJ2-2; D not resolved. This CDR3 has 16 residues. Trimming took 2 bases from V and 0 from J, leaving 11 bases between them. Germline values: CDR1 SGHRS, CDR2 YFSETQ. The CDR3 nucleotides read TGCGCCAGCAGCTTCTCCTCACAAGCGAACACCGGGGAGCTGTTTTTT. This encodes CASSFSSQANTGELFF.

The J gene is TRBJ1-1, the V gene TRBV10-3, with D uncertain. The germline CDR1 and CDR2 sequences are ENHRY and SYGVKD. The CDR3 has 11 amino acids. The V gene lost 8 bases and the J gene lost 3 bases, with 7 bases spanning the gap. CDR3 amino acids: CAIAWDTEAFF. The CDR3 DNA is TGTGCCATCGCATGGGACACTGAAGCTTTCTTT.

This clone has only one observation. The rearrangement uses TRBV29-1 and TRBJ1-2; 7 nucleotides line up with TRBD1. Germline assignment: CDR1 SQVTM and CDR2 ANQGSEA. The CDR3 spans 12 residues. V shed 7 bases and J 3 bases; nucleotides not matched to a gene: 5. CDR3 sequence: CSARDSDYGYTF. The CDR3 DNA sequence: TGCAGCGCCCGGGACAGCGACTATGGCTACACCTTC. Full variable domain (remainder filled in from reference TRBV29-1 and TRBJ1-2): SAVISQKPSRDICQRGTSLTIQCQVDSQVTMMFWYRQQPGQSLTLIATANQGSEATYESGFVIDKFPISRPNLTFSTLTVSNMSPEDSSIYLCSARDSDYGYTFGSGTRLTVV.

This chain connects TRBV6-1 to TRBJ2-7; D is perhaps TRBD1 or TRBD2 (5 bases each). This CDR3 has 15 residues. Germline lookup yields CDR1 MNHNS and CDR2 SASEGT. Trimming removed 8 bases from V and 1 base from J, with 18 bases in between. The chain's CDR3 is CASRKGTAGSYEQYF. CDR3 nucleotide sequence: TGTGCCAGCCGAAAGGGGACGGCAGGATCCTACGAGCAGTACTTC.